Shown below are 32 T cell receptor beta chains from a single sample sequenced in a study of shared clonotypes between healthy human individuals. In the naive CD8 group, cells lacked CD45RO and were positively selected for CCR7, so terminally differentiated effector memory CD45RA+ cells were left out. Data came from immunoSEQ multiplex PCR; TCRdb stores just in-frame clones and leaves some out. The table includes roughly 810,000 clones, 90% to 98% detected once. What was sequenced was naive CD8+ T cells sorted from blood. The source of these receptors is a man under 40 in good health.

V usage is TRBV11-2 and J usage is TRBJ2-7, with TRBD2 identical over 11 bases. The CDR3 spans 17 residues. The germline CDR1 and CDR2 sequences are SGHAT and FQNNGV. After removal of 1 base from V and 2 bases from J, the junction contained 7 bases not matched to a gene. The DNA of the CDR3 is TGTGCCAGCAGCTTAGGTTACGTGACTAGCGGGACCTACGAGCAGTACTTC. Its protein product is CASSLGYVTSGTYEQYF.

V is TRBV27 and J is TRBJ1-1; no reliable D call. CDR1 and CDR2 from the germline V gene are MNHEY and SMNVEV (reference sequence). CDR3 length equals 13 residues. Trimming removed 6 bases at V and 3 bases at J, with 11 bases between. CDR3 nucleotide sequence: TGTGCCAGCAGGGCGCGAGGAGACACTGAAGCTTTCTTT. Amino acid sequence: CASRARGDTEAFF.

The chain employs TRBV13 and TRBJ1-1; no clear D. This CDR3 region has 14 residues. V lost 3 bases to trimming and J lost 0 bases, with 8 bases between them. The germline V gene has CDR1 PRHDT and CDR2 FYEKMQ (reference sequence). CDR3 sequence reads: CASSFNGMNTEAFF. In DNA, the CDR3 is TGTGCCAGCAGCTTCAACGGAATGAACACTGAAGCTTTCTTT.

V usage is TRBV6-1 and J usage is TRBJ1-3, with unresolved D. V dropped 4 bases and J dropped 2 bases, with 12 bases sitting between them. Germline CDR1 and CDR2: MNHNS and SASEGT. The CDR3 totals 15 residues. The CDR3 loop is CASSGGRTPGNTIYF. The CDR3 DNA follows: TGTGCCAGCAGTGGGGGTCGTACCCCTGGAAACACCATATATTTT.

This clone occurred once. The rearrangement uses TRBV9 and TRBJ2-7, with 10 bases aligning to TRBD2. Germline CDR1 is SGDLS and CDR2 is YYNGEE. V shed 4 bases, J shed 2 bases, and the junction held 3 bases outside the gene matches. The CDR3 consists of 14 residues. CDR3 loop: CASSLGLAAYEQYF. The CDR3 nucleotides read TGTGCCAGCAGCCTAGGACTAGCGGCCTACGAGCAGTACTTC.

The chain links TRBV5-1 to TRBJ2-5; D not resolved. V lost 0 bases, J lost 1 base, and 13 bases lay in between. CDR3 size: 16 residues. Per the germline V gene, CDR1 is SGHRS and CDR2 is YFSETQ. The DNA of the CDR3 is TGCGCCAGCAGCTTGGCGGATCCCAACCGCCAAGAGACCCAGTACTTC. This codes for CASSLADPNRQETQYF.

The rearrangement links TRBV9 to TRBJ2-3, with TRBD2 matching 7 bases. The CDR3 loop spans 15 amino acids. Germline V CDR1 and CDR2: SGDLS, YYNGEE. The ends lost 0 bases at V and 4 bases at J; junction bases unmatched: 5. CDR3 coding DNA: TGTGCCAGCAGCGTAGAGCGGGACTGGGCAGATACGCAGTATTTT. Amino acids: CASSVERDWADTQYF.

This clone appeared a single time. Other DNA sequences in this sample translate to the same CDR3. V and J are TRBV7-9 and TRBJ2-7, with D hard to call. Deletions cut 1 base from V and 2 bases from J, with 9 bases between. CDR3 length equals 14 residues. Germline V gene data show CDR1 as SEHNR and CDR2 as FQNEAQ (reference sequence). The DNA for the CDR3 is TGTGCCAGCAGCTTAGTCGGCCGGGCCTACGAGCAGTACTTC. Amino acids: CASSLVGRAYEQYF. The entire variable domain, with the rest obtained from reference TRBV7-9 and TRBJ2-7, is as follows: DTGVSQNPRHKITKRGQNVTFRCDPISEHNRLYWYRQTLGQGPEFLTYFQNEAQLEKSRLLSDRFSAERPKGSFSTLEIQRTEQGDSAMYLCASSLVGRAYEQYFGPGTRLTVT.

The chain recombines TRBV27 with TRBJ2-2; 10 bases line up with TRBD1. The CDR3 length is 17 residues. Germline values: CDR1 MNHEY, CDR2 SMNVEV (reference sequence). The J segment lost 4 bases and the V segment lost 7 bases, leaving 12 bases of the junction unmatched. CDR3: CASIATGGVLVTGELFF. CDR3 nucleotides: TGTGCCAGCATAGCGACAGGGGGCGTGCTAGTCACCGGGGAGCTGTTTTTT.

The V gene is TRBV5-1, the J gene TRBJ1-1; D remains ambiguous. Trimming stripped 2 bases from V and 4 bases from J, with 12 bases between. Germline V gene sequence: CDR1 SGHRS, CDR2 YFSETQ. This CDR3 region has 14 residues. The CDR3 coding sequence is TGCGCCAGCAGCTTAGGCCGCGGTAGCACTGAAGCTTTCTTT. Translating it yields CASSLGRGSTEAFF.

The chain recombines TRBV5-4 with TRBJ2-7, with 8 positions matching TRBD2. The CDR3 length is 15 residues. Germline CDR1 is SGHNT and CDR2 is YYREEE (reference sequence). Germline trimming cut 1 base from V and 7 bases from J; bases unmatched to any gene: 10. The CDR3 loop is CASSLNREGRREQYF. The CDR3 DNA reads TGTGCCAGCAGCTTGAATCGGGAGGGCCGTCGGGAGCAGTACTTC.

CDR3 protein: CASSYLQGDQPQHF. CDR3 DNA sequence: TGTGCCAGCAGTTATCTTCAGGGAGATCAGCCCCAGCATTTT. The J gene is TRBJ1-5, the V gene TRBV6-5, with D perhaps TRBD1 (5 bases). The V gene lost 3 bases and the J gene lost 5 bases, with 11 bases spanning the gap. The CDR3 contains 14 residues. Germline V lookup: CDR1 MNHEY, CDR2 SVGAGI.

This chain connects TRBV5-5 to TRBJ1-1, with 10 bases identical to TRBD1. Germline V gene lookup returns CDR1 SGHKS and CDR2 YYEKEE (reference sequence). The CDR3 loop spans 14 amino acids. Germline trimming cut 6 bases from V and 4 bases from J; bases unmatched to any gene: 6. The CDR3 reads CASTPRTGGTEAFF. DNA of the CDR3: TGTGCCAGCACCCCTCGGACAGGGGGCACTGAAGCTTTCTTT.

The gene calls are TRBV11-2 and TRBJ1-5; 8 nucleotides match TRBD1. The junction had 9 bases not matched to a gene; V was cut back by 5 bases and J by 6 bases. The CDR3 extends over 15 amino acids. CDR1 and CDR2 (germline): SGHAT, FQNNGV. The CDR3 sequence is CASSLWTGSGQPQHF. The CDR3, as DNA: TGTGCCAGCAGCCTATGGACAGGGAGTGGTCAGCCCCAGCATTTT. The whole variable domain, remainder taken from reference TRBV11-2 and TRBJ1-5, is EAGVAQSPRYKIIEKRQSVAFWCNPISGHATLYWYQQILGQGPKLLIQFQNNGVVDDSQLPKDRFSAERLKGVDSTLKIQPAKLEDSAVYLCASSLWTGSGQPQHFGDGTRLSIL.

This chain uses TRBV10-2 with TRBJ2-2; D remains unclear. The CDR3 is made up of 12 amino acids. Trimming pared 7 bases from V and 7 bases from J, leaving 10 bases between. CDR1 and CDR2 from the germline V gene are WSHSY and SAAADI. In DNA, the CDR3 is TGCGCCAGCACCCCCCACAACGGGGAGCTGTTTTTT. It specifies CASTPHNGELFF.

The CDR3 coding sequence is TGTGCCAGCAGTGTCCTTGGGACTAGCGGGATTCACGAGCAGTACTTC. Protein product: CASSVLGTSGIHEQYF. The J gene is TRBJ2-7, the V gene TRBV6-1; 13 bases map to TRBD2. Trimming at V came to 4 bases and at J to 5 bases, leaving 8 bases not matched to a gene. Germline V lookup: CDR1 MNHNS, CDR2 SASEGT. The CDR3 loop spans 16 amino acids.

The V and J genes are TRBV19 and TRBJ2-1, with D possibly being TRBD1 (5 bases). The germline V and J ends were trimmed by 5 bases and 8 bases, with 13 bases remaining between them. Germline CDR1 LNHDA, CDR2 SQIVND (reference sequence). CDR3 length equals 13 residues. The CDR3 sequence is CASSPYQGYEQFF. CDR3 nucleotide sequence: TGTGCCAGTAGTCCATATCAGGGATATGAGCAGTTCTTC.

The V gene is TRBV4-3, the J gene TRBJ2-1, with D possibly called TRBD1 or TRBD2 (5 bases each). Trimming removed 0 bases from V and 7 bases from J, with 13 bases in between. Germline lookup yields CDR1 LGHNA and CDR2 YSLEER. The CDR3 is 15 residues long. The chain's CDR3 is CASSQEWGDSNEQFF. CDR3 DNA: TGCGCCAGCAGCCAAGAATGGGGAGACAGTAATGAGCAGTTCTTC.

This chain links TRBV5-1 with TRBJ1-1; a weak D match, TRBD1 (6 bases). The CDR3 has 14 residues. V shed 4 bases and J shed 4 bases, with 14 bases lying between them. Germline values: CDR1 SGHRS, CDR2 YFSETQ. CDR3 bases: TGCGCCAGCAGCCTAGTCCTAGGGGGCACTGAAGCTTTCTTT. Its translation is CASSLVLGGTEAFF.

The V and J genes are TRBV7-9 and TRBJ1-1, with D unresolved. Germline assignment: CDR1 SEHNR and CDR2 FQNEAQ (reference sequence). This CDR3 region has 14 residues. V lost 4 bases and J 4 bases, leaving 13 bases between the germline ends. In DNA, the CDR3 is TGTGCCAGCAGCTCACGAGGGAAGCTCACTGAAGCTTTCTTT. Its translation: CASSSRGKLTEAFF. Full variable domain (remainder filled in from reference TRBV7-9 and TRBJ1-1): DTGVSQNPRHKITKRGQNVTFRCDPISEHNRLYWYRQTLGQGPEFLTYFQNEAQLEKSRLLSDRFSAERPKGSFSTLEIQRTEQGDSAMYLCASSSRGKLTEAFFGQGTRLTVV.

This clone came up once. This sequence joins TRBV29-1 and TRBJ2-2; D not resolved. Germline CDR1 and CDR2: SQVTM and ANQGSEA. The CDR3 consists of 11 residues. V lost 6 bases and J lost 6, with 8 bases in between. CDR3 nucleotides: TGCAGCGTCCCCTGGGCCGGGGAGCTGTTTTTT. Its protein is CSVPWAGELFF.

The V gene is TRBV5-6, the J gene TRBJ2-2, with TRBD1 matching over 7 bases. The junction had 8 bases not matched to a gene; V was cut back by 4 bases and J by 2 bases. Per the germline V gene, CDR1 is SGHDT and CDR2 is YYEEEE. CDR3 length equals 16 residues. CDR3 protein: CASSLAGTDNTGELFF. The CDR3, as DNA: TGTGCCAGCAGCCTCGCCGGGACAGATAACACCGGGGAGCTGTTTTTT.

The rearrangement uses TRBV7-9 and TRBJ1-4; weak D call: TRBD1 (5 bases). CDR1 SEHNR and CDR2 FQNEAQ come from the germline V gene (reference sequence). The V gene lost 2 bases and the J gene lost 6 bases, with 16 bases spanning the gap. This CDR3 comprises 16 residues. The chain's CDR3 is CASSLKVGEIDEKLFF. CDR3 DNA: TGTGCCAGCAGCTTAAAGGTGGGGGAGATTGATGAAAAACTGTTTTTT. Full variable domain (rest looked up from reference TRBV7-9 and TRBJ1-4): DTGVSQNPRHKITKRGQNVTFRCDPISEHNRLYWYRQTLGQGPEFLTYFQNEAQLEKSRLLSDRFSAERPKGSFSTLEIQRTEQGDSAMYLCASSLKVGEIDEKLFFGSGTQLSVL.

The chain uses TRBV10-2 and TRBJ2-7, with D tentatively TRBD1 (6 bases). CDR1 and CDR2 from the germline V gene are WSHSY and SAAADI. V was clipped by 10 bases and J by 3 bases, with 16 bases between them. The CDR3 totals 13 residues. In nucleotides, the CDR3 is TGCGCCACCACAACTGTGGACAGCTACGAGCAGTACTTC. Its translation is CATTTVDSYEQYF.

This CDR3 is CASSFRRAGTETQYF. The CDR3 nucleotides read TGTGCCAGCAGCTTCCGTCGGGCAGGGACAGAGACCCAGTACTTC. The V call is TRBV5-8, the J call TRBJ2-5; the D gene could be TRBD1 or TRBD2 (5 bases each). Looked up from germline, CDR1 is SGHTS and CDR2 is YDEGEE. Trimming pared 2 bases from V and 4 bases from J, leaving 15 bases between. The CDR3 spans 15 residues.

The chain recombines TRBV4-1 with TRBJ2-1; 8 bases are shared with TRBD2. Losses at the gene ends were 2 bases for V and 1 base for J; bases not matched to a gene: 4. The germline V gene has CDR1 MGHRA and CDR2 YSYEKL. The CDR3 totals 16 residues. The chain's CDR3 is CASSQQKRESYNEQFF. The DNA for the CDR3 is TGCGCCAGCAGCCAACAGAAGCGGGAGTCCTACAATGAGCAGTTCTTC.

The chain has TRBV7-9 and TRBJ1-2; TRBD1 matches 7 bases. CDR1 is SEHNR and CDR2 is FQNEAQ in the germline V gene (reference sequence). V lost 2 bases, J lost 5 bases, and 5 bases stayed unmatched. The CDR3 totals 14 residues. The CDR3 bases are TGTGCCAGCAGCTTAACGACAGGGCCTTATGGCTACACCTTC. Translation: CASSLTTGPYGYTF.

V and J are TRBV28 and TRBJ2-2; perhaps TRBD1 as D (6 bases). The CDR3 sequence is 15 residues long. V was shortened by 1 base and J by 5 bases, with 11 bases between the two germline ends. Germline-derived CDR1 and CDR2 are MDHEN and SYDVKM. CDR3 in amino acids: CASSLYQGNTGELFF. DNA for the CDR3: TGTGCCAGCAGTTTATACCAGGGGAATACCGGGGAGCTGTTTTTT.

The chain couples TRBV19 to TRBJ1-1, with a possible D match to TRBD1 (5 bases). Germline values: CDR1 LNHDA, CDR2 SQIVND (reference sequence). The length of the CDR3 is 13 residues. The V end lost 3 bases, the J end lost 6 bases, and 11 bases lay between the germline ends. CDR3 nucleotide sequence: TGTGCCAGTAGTATCGTGGGGGTCCCTGAAGCTTTCTTT. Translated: CASSIVGVPEAFF.

The CDR3 sequence is CASSLASGARGEQYF. The CDR3, as DNA: TGCGCCAGCAGCTTGGCCTCGGGGGCGCGGGGAGAGCAGTACTTC. The chain combines TRBV5-1 with TRBJ2-7; D may correspond to TRBD1 or TRBD2 (6 bases each). The CDR3 totals 15 residues. Trimming stripped 0 bases from V and 7 bases from J, with 17 bases between. Germline values: CDR1 SGHRS, CDR2 YFSETQ.

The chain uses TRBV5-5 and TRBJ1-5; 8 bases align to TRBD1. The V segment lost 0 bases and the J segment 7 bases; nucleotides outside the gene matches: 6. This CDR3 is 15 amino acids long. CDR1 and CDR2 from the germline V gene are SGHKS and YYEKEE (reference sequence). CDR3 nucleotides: TGTGCCAGCAGCTTGGGTTGGACAGGGCAACAGCCCCAGCATTTT. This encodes CASSLGWTGQQPQHF.

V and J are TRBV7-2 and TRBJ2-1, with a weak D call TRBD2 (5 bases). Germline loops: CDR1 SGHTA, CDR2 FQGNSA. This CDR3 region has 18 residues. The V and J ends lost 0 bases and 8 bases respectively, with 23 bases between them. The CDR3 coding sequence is TGTGCCAGCAGCTTAGCGGCCCCAGCGGAACTGGTTTTGGATGAGCAGTTCTTC. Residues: CASSLAAPAELVLDEQFF.